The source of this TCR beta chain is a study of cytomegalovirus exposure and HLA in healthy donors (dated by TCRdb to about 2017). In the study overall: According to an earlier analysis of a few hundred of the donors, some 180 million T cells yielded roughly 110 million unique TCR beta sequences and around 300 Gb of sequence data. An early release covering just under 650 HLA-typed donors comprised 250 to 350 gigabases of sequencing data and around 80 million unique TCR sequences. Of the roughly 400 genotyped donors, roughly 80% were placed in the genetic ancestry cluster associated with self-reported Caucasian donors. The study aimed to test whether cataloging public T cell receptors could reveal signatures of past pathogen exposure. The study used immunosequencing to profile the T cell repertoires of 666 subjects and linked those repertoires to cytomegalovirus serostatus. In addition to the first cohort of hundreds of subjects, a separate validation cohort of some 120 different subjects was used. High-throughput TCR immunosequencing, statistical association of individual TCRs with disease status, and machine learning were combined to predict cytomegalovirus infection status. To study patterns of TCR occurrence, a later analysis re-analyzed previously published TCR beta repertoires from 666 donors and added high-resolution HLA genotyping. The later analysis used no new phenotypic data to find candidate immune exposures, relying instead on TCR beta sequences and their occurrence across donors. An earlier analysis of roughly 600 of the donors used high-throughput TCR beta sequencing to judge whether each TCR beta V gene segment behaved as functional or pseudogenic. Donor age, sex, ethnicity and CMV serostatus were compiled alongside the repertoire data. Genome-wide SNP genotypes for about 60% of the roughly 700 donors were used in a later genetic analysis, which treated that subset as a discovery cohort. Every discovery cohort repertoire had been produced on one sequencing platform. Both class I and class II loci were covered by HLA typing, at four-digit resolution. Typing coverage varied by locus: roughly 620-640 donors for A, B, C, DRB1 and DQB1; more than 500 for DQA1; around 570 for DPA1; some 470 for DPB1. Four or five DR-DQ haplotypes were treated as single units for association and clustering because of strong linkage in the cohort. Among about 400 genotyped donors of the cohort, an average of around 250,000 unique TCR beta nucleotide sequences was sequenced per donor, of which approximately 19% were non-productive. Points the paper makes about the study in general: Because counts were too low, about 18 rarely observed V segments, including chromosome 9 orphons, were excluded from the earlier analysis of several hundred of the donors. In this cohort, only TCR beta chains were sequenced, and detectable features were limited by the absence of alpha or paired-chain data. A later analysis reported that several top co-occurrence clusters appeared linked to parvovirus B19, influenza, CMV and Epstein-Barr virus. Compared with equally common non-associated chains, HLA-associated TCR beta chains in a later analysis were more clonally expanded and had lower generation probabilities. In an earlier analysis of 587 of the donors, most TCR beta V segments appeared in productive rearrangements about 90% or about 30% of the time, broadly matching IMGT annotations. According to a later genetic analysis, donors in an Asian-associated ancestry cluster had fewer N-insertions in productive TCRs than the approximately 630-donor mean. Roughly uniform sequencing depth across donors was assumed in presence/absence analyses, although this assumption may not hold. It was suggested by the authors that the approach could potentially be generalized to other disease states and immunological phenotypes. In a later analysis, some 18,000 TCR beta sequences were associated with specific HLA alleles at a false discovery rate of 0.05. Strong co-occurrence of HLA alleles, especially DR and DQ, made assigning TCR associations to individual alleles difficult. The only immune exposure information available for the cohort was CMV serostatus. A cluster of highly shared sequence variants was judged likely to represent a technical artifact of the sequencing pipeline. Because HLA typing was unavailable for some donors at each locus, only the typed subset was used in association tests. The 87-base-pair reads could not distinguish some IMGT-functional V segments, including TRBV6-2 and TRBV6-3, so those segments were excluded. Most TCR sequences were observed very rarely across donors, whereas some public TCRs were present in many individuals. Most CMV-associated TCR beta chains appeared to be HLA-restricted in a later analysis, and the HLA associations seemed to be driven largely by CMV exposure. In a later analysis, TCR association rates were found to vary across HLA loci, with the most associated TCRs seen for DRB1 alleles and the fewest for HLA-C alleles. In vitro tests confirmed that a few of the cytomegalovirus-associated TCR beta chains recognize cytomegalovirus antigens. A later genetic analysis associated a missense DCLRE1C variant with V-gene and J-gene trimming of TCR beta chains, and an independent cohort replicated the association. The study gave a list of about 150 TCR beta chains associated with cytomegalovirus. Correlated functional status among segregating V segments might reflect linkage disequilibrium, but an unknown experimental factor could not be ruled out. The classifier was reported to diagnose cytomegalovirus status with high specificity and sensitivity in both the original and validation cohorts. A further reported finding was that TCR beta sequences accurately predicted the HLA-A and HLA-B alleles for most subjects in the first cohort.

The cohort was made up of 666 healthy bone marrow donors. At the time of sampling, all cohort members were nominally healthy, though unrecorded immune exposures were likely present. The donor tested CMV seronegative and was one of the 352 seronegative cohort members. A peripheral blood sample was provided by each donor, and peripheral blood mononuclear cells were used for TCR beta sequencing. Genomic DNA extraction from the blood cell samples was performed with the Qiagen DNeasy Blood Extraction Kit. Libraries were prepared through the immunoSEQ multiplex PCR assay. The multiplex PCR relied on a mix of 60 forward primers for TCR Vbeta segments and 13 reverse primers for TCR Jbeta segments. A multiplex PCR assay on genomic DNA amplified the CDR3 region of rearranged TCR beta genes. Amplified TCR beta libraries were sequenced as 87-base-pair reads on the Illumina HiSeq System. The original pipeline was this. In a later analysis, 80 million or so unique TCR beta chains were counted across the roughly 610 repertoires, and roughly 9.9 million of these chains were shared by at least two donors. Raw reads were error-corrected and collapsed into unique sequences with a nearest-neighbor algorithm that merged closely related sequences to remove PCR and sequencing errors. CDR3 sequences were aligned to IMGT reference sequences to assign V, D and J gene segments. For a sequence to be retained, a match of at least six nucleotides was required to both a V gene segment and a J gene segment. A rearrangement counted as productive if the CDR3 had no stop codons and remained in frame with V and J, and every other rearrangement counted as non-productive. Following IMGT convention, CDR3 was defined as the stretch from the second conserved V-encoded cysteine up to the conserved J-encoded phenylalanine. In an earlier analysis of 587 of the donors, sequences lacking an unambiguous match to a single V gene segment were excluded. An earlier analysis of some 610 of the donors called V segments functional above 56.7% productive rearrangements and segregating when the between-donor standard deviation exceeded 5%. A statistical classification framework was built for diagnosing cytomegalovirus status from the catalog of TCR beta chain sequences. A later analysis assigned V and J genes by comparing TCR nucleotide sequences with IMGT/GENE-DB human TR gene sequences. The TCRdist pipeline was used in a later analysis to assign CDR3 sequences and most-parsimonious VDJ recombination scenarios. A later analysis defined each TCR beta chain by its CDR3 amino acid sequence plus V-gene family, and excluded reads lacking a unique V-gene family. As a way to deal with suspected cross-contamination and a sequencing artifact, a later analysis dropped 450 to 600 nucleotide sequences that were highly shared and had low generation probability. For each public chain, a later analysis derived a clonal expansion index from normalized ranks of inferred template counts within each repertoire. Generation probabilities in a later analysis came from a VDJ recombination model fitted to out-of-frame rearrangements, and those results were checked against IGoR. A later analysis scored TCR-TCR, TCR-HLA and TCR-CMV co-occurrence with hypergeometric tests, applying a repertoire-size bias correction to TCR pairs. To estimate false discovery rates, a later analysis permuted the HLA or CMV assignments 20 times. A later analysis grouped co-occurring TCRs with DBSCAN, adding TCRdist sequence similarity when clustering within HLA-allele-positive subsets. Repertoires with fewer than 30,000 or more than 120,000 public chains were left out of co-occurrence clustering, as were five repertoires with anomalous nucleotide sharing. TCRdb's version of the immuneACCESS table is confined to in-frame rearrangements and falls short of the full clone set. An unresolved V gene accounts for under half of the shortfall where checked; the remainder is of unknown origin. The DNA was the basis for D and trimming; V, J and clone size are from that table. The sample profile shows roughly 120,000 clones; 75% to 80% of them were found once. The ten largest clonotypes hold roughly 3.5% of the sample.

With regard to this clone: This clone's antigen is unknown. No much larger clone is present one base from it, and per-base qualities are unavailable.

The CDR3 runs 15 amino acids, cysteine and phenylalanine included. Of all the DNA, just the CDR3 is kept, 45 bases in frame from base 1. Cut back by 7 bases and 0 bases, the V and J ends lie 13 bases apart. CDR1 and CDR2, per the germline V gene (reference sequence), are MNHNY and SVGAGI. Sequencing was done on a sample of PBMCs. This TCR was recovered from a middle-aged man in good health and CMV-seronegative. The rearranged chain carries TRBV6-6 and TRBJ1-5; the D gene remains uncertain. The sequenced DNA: TGTGCCAGCACCCTTTCCGAGGGTAGCAATCAGCCCCAGCATTTT. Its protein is CASTLSEGSNQPQHF.